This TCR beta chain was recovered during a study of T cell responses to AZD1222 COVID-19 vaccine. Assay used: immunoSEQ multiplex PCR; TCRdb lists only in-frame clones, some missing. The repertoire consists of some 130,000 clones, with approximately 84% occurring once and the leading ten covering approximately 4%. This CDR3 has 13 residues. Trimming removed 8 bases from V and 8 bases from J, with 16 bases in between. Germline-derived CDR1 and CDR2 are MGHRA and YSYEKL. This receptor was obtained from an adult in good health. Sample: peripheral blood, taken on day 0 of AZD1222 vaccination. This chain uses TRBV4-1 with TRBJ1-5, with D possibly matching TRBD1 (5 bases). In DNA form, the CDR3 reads TGCGCCAGCGCCCGGAGGGGAGAGGAGCCCCAGCATTTT. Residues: CASARRGEEPQHF.